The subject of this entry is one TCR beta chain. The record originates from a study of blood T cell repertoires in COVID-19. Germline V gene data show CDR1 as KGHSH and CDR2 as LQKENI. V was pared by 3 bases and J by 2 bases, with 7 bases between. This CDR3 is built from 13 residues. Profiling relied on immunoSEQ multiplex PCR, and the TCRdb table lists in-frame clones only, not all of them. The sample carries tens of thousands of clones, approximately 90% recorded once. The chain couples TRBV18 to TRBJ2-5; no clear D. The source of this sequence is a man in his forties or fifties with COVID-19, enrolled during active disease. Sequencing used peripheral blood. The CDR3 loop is CASSPSLQETQYF. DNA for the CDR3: TGTGCCAGCTCACCCTCCCTACAAGAGACCCAGTACTTC.